These 25 T cell receptor beta chains were all obtained from the same sample, sequenced in a study of spatial heterogeneity in lung cancer. The time point is: sample taken at primary tumor resection. No cells were sorted before sequencing. The whole RNA sequenced was extracted from tumor, nontumor lung or frozen PBMC. TCRdb re-derived calls from the 5' RACE reads in MiXCR, one entry per CDR3 protein. The sample contains tens of thousands of distinct CDR3 sequences, over 9.5% of which appear only once. This material consisted of PBMCs, taken at surgery. Source of these receptors: a male donor with early-stage non-small cell lung cancer.

CDR3 sequence reads: CASSLQGTDGYTF. The CDR3 nucleotides read TGCGCCAGCAGCTTACAGGGTACAGATGGCTACACCTTC. The chain links TRBV5-1 to TRBJ1-2; TRBD1 is a possible D gene (6 bases). Germline V gene sequence: CDR1 SGHRS, CDR2 YFSETQ. This CDR3 spans 13 amino acids. The ends were cut back, 2 bases at V and 6 bases at J, with 11 bases in the middle.

This clonotype appeared a few times. The gene calls are TRBV29-1 and TRBJ2-1; D call uncertain. From germline, CDR1 is SQVTM and CDR2 ANQGSEA. Trimming left V 7 bases short and J 10 bases short, with 11 bases between. The CDR3 contains 10 residues. CDR3 coding DNA: TGCAGCGCCCAGCTCAGGGAGCAGTTCTTC. Its translation: CSAQLREQFF.

The rearrangement links TRBV5-1 to TRBJ1-1; no reliable D call. CDR3 length: 13 residues. V shed 1 base and J shed 2 bases, with 6 bases lying between them. The germline gives CDR1 SGHRS, CDR2 YFSETQ. CDR3 nucleotides: TGCGCCAGCAGCTTGACCCCTAACACTGAAGCTTTCTTT. Amino acid sequence: CASSLTPNTEAFF.

CDR3 sequence reads: CSALDSGANVLTF. DNA of the CDR3: TGCAGTGCCCTAGATTCTGGGGCCAACGTCCTGACTTTC. V and J are TRBV20-1 and TRBJ2-6; no reliable D call. The V end lost 6 bases, the J end lost 1 base, and 7 bases lay between the germline ends. Germline CDR1 is DFQATT and CDR2 is SNEGSKA (reference sequence). The CDR3 has 13 amino acids.

In this sample, this clonotype turned up a few times. The V gene is TRBV20-1, the J gene TRBJ2-3; D is unclear. The CDR3 contains 13 residues. Between the trimmed V and J ends, which lost 3 bases and 1 base, there was a span of 8 bases. CDR1 DFQATT and CDR2 SNEGSKA come from the germline V gene (reference sequence). CDR3 coding DNA: TGCAGTGCTAGTCTTCGGGGCACAGATACGCAGTATTTT. Protein product: CSASLRGTDTQYF.

V gene TRBV28 combines with J gene TRBJ2-4; 8 bases align to TRBD2. The CDR3 has 15 amino acids. The germline gives CDR1 MDHEN, CDR2 SYDVKM. Trimming took 5 bases from V and 2 from J; bases not matched to a gene: 5. As DNA, the CDR3 is TGTGCCAGCAGTCCGGGAGGGGTAACCAAAAACATTCAGTACTTC. This translates into CASSPGGVTKNIQYF.

This clonotype showed up many times. The chain has TRBV11-2 and TRBJ2-3; 11 nucleotides agree with TRBD2. This CDR3 region has 17 residues. V lost 5 bases and J lost 0; bases outside the gene matches: 7. Germline lookup yields CDR1 SGHAT and CDR2 FQNNGV. The CDR3, as DNA: TGTGCCAGCAGCCCTAGCGGGGGGCTCCTTAGCACAGATACGCAGTATTTT. Protein: CASSPSGGLLSTDTQYF.

This clonotype appeared many times. The chain has TRBV11-2 and TRBJ1-6, with D possibly matching TRBD1 (5 bases). This CDR3 is built from 15 residues. Deletions cut 3 bases from V and 10 bases from J, with 16 bases between. Looked up from germline, CDR1 is SGHAT and CDR2 is FQNNGV. The CDR3 region is CASSFSAGNNSPLHF. The CDR3 DNA follows: TGTGCCAGCAGCTTTTCGGCAGGGAACAACTCACCCCTCCACTTT.

Only a few counts were recorded for this clonotype. The rearrangement joins TRBV20-1 to TRBJ2-2, with 11 bases that match TRBD2. V lost 4 bases and J lost 5; bases outside the gene matches: 6. The CDR3 contains 15 residues. Looked up from germline, CDR1 is DFQATT and CDR2 is SNEGSKA (reference sequence). CDR3 region: CSATLAGGRTGELFF. CDR3 DNA: TGCAGTGCTACGCTAGCGGGAGGTCGAACCGGGGAGCTGTTTTTT.

This clonotype was detected only a few times. The gene calls are TRBV20-1 and TRBJ2-3, with D possibly being TRBD1 (5 bases). This CDR3 is built from 13 residues. V was trimmed by 3 bases and J by 4 bases, leaving 11 bases between them. Germline V gene data show CDR1 as DFQATT and CDR2 as SNEGSKA (reference sequence). CDR3: CSASSQGADTQYF. CDR3 bases: TGCAGTGCTAGTTCGCAGGGTGCAGATACGCAGTATTTT.

CDR3 coding DNA: TGCGCCAGCAGCCGAATGCCCAGCGCCGCCTACAATGAGCAGTTCTTC. This gives the protein CASSRMPSAAYNEQFF. The genes are TRBV4-3 and TRBJ2-1; D gene unclear. Germline loops: CDR1 LGHNA, CDR2 YSLEER. The CDR3 is 16 residues long. Trimming took off 4 bases at V and 2 bases at J, with 15 bases between the two ends.

In this sample, this clonotype turned up a few times. This rearrangement joins TRBV4-1 to TRBJ1-5; D not resolved. Germline V gene sequence: CDR1 MGHRA, CDR2 YSYEKL. V lost 1 base and J lost 3, with 7 bases in between. The CDR3 is made up of 14 amino acids. The CDR3 here is CASSQGAANQPQHF. In DNA, the CDR3 is TGCGCCAGCAGCCAAGGGGCTGCCAATCAGCCCCAGCATTTT.

The chain joins TRBV6-1 to TRBJ1-5; possible D gene TRBD1, 6 bases. Germline V CDR1 and CDR2: MNHNS, SASEGT. The V end was cut by 6 bases, the J end by 7 bases, with 13 bases between. This CDR3 has 13 amino acids. CDR3 protein: CASSPGTIQPQHF. The DNA of the CDR3 is TGTGCCAGCAGCCCTGGGACAATCCAGCCCCAGCATTTT.

This clonotype was seen more than once but under ten times. This chain uses TRBV5-6 with TRBJ2-3; possibly TRBD1 for D (5 bases). This CDR3 region has 15 residues. Germline loops: CDR1 SGHDT, CDR2 YYEEEE. V was pared by 0 bases and J by 6 bases, with 14 bases between. The CDR3, as DNA: TGTGCCAGCAGCTTGGTGCCCGCTAAGGGGGATACGCAGTATTTT. This translates into CASSLVPAKGDTQYF.

The chain recombines TRBV28 with TRBJ2-1; D is uncertain. This CDR3 has 14 amino acids. CDR1 and CDR2 (germline): MDHEN, SYDVKM. V was pared by 3 bases and J by 3 bases, with 9 bases between. In DNA, the CDR3 is TGTGCCAGCAGTTTCGCCCTATTCTACAATGAGCAGTTCTTC. Translation: CASSFALFYNEQFF.

Concerning this clonotype itself: This is likely a read error, given that the CDR3 carries no conserved phenylalanine or tryptophan at its end. The CDR3 loop is CASRTTGTENYSNQPQHS. In DNA, the CDR3 is TGTGCCAGCAGAACAACCGGGACAGAGAATTATAGCAATCAGCCCCAGCATTCT. The chain joins TRBV28 to TRBJ1-5; TRBD1 aligns across 7 bases. This CDR3 spans 18 amino acids. CDR1 is MDHEN and CDR2 is SYDVKM in the germline V gene. J was trimmed by 0 bases and V by 6 bases; bases with no gene match: 14.

This sequence joins TRBV7-9 and TRBJ2-7; D is uncertain. The V end lost 5 bases, the J end lost 3 bases, and 5 bases lay between the germline ends. The CDR3 is 11 residues long. CDR1 and CDR2 from the germline V gene are SEHNR and FQNEAQ (reference sequence). In DNA, the CDR3 is TGTGCCAGCAGCCGTATCTACGAGCAGTACTTC. Translated: CASSRIYEQYF.

The chain uses TRBV7-2 and TRBJ2-1; the D gene is possibly TRBD1 (6 bases). CDR3 length: 13 residues. Trimming left V 5 bases short and J 9 bases short, with 14 bases between. Germline loops: CDR1 SGHTA, CDR2 FQGNSA. CDR3 sequence reads: CASSRPQGLEQFF. Written as DNA, the CDR3 is TGTGCCAGCAGCCGGCCACAGGGTCTTGAGCAGTTCTTC.

This clonotype was recorded many times. The chain combines TRBV4-3 with TRBJ2-5, with TRBD1 identical over 8 bases. Germline V gene sequence: CDR1 LGHNA, CDR2 YSLEER. The CDR3 runs 15 residues. The trim removed 4 bases at V and 5 bases at J, leaving 9 bases unmatched. The CDR3 protein is CASSPGQGLGETQYF. CDR3 in DNA: TGCGCCAGCAGCCCCGGACAGGGTCTGGGGGAGACCCAGTACTTC.

There are a few counts of this clonotype. The V call is TRBV30, the J call TRBJ2-2, with D unclear. CDR1 and CDR2 (germline): GTSNPN, SVGIG (reference sequence). The CDR3 has 13 residues. Trimming cost V 8 bases and J 5 bases, with 15 bases left between them. Here the CDR3 DNA reads TGTGCCGGCAGAGGTTCGGGTACCGGGGAGCTGTTTTTT. It translates to CAGRGSGTGELFF. Using reference TRBV30 and TRBJ2-2 for the parts outside the CDR3, the full variable domain is SQTIHQWPATLVQPVGSPLSLECTVEGTSNPNLYWYRQAAGRGLQLLFYSVGIGQISSEVPQNLSASRPQDRQFILSSKKLLLSDSGFYLCAGRGSGTGELFFGEGSRLTVL.

The chain combines TRBV7-9 with TRBJ2-3; perhaps TRBD1 as D (6 bases). V lost 3 bases and J 4 bases, leaving 20 bases between the germline ends. Germline assignment: CDR1 SEHNR and CDR2 FQNEAQ (reference sequence). The CDR3 has 17 amino acids. For the CDR3, the DNA is TGTGCCAGCAGCTTCCAGGTCGTAACAGGGATCCCAGATACGCAGTATTTT. It translates to CASSFQVVTGIPDTQYF.

Only a few counts were recorded for this clonotype. The chain uses TRBV3-1 and TRBJ1-4, with D unclear. Germline V gives CDR1 LGHDT, CDR2 YNNKEL (reference sequence). This CDR3 is 16 amino acids long. Trimming shortened V by 2 bases and J by 3 bases, and 13 bases separated the two germline ends. The CDR3, as DNA: TGTGCCAGCAGCCAAAATCGTTACAGCGCTAATGAAAAACTGTTTTTT. It is translated as CASSQNRYSANEKLFF.

This clonotype was seen ten or more times. J is TRBJ2-3 and V is TRBV4-2; D is uncertain. This CDR3 spans 15 amino acids. V lost 0 bases, J lost 0 bases, and 7 bases lay in between. CDR1 and CDR2 (germline): LGHNA, YNFKEQ. The CDR3: CASSQELASTDTQYF. The CDR3 region has the DNA TGTGCCAGCAGCCAAGAGCTGGCTAGCACAGATACGCAGTATTTT.

Ten or more counts support this clonotype. This chain connects TRBV6-5 to TRBJ2-1, with 9 bases matching TRBD2. The CDR3 has 15 amino acids. The V gene end was trimmed by 6 bases and the J gene end by 8 bases; junction bases not matched to a gene: 11. CDR1 and CDR2 (germline): MNHEY, SVGAGI. The DNA of the CDR3 is TGTGCCAGCAGACCTCTTAGCGGGAGTAGCTATGAGCAGTTCTTC. Its translation: CASRPLSGSSYEQFF.

This clonotype was counted at least ten times. The chain carries TRBV5-1 and TRBJ2-1; 14 bases fit TRBD2. Germline V lookup: CDR1 SGHRS, CDR2 YFSETQ. The ends lost 4 bases at V and 8 bases at J; junction bases unmatched: 5. The CDR3 extends over 15 amino acids. DNA for the CDR3: TGCGCCAGCAGCACGACTAGCGGGAGGGGGCATGAGCAGTTCTTC. Its translation: CASSTTSGRGHEQFF.